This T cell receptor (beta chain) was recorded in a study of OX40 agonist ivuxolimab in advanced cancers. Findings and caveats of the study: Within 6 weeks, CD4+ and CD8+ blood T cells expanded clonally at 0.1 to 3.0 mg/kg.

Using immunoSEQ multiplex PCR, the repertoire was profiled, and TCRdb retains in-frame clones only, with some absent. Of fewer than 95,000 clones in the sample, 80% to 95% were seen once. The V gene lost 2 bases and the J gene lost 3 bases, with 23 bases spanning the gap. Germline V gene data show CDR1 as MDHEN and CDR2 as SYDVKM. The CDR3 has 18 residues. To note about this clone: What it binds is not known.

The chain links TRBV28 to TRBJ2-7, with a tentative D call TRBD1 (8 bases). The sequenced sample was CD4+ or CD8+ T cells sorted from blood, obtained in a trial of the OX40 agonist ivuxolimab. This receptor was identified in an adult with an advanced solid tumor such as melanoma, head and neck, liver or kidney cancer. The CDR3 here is CASSLRMRRTGTIYEQYF. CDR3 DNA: TGTGCCAGCAGTTTAAGGATGAGGAGGACAGGGACTATCTACGAGCAGTACTTC.